A single sample is the source of the 11 T cell receptor beta chains below, sequenced in a study of blood T cells in healthy people across ages. A second PCR, run for roughly 7 to 12 cycles, used a sample-barcoded 5' primer plus a J-beta primer mix. From the 5' RACE reads, TCRdb called clonotypes with MiXCR, one entry per CDR3 protein. The sample records roughly 1.5 million distinct CDR3 sequences, around 40% being singletons. Source material: blood. The receptors here all came from a woman aged 18-29 years in good health.

The chain employs TRBV6-2 or TRBV6-3 and TRBJ2-1; a weak D match, TRBD2 (5 bases). Matching the DNA end better, TRBJ2-7 makes the J call doubtful. The CDR3 runs to 15 residues. Looked up from germline, CDR1 is MNHEY and CDR2 is SVGEGT. Here the CDR3 reads CASRGLDRSYNEQYF. Written as DNA, the CDR3 is TGTGCCTCCAGAGGGCTGGATCGCTCCTACAATGAGCAGTACTTC.

The V gene is TRBV9, the J gene TRBJ2-7; TRBD1 aligns across 10 bases. V lost 0 bases, J lost 4 bases, and 10 bases stayed unmatched. The CDR3 spans 17 residues. Germline V gene sequence: CDR1 SGDLS, CDR2 YYNGEE. CDR3 sequence (DNA): TGTGCCAGCAGCGTAGGTAACTACGGGACAGGGGTATACGAGCAGTACTTC. Its protein is CASSVGNYGTGVYEQYF.

This sequence joins TRBV11-1 and TRBJ2-3; 8 bases agree with TRBD1. CDR1 and CDR2 from the germline V gene are SGHAT and FQDESV (reference sequence). V lost 2 bases to trimming and J lost 6 bases; unmatched junction nucleotides: 7. The CDR3 runs to 15 residues. CDR3 protein: CASSLTQGVGDTQYF. In nucleotides, the CDR3 is TGTGCCAGCAGCTTAACACAGGGGGTCGGGGATACGCAGTATTTT.

With respect to this clonotype: One end of the junction does not line up with germline, which may come from a read error. V gene TRBV12-3 or TRBV12-4 combines with J gene TRBJ1-1; D is ambiguous. CDR3 length equals 12 residues. The CDR3 here is CASSLSGFEVFF. The CDR3 nucleotides read TGTGCCAGCAGTTTATCGGGGTTCGAAGTTTTCTTT.

The chain carries TRBV20-1 and TRBJ2-2, with 7 bases matching TRBD1. Germline V gives CDR1 DFQATT, CDR2 SNEGSKA (reference sequence). The CDR3 contains 13 residues. Trimming cost V 4 bases and J 3 bases; bases outside gene matches: 2. The CDR3 protein is CSATGGDTGELFF. CDR3 sequence (DNA): TGCAGTGCTACAGGGGGAGACACCGGGGAGCTGTTTTTT.

This clonotype was recorded once. This chain joins TRBV5-1 and TRBJ1-1, with D perhaps TRBD1 (6 bases). The CDR3 covers 15 residues. V lost 4 bases, J lost 0 bases, and 13 bases lay in between. Germline CDR1 SGHRS, CDR2 YFSETQ. CDR3: CASSAGQTVNTEAFF. The CDR3 DNA reads TGCGCCAGCAGCGCCGGACAGACAGTGAACACTGAAGCTTTCTTT. Complete variable domain (other parts from reference TRBV5-1 and TRBJ1-1): KAGVTQTPRYLIKTRGQQVTLSCSPISGHRSVSWYQQTPGQGLQFLFEYFSETQRNKGNFPGRFSGRQFSNSRSEMNVSTLELGDSALYLCASSAGQTVNTEAFFGQGTRLTVV.

This clonotype was counted only a few times. The chain has TRBV29-1 and TRBJ1-1; D is perhaps TRBD1 (6 bases). V was shortened by 6 bases and J by 8 bases, with 16 bases between the two germline ends. Germline CDR1 SQVTM, CDR2 ANQGSEA. This CDR3 region has 12 residues. CDR3 in DNA: TGCAGCGTCACCGTCGGACAGCGGGAAGCTTTCTTT. Residues: CSVTVGQREAFF. The full variable domain, in which reference TRBV29-1 and TRBJ1-1 provide the parts outside the CDR3, is SAVISQKPSRDICQRGTSLTIQCQVDSQVTMMFWYRQQPGQSLTLIATANQGSEATYESGFVIDKFPISRPNLTFSTLTVSNMSPEDSSIYLCSVTVGQREAFFGQGTRLTVV.

The V gene is TRBV15, the J gene TRBJ1-1, with D maybe TRBD1 (5 bases). This CDR3 has 15 residues. CDR1 and CDR2 (germline): LNHNV, YYDKDF (reference sequence). The V end lost 6 bases, the J end lost 1 base, and 15 bases lay between the germline ends. The CDR3 here is CATSRTLPGNTEAFF. The CDR3 nucleotides are TGTGCCACCAGTAGGACACTTCCCGGGAACACTGAAGCTTTCTTT.

This clonotype was seen at least ten times. This chain connects TRBV4-1 to TRBJ2-1, with TRBD2 identical over 11 bases. J lost 9 bases, V lost 3 bases, and 7 bases had no gene match. Per the germline V gene, CDR1 is MGHRA and CDR2 is YSYEKL. The CDR3 totals 15 residues. The CDR3 bases are TGCGCCAGCAGCCAGACTTTAGCGGGGGGGCGTGAGCAGTTCTTC. Amino acids: CASSQTLAGGREQFF.

This clonotype occurred many times. The junction departs from the called germline gene at one end, perhaps through a read error. The chain couples TRBV28 to TRBJ2-7; no clear D. CDR1 is MDHEN and CDR2 is SYDVKM in the germline V gene. This CDR3 spans 12 amino acids. The chain's CDR3 is CASSLTRYEQYF. CDR3 coding DNA: TGCGCCAGCAGTTTGACAAGGTACGAGCAGTACTTC.

This clonotype was seen more than once but under ten times. V gene TRBV6-5 combines with J gene TRBJ2-1; D possibly matches TRBD1 or TRBD2 (5 bases each). Germline CDR1 is MNHEY and CDR2 is SVGAGI. The CDR3 totals 15 residues. Trimming removed 5 bases from V and 4 bases from J, with 15 bases in between. This CDR3 reads CASSPPGPRYNEQFF. The CDR3 bases are TGTGCCAGCAGTCCTCCGGGACCCCGGTACAATGAGCAGTTCTTC.